The next 12 T cell receptor beta chains were all read from a single sample in a study of post-analysis software for immune sequencing data. Prepared TCR beta cDNA libraries contained unique molecular identifiers. TCRdb reprocessed the PCR reads with MiXCR, giving one entry per CDR3 protein. The sample lists some 700,000 distinct CDR3 sequences, 55% to 70% seen once, with roughly 12% in the top ten. Their antigens are not known. Study results and limitations: Five or six TRBV segments were more frequent in patients than controls; TRBV5-6, TRBV5-1 and TRBV20-1 belonged to this group.

The sample consisted of blood. These receptors came from a girl aged 2-10 years with multiple sclerosis.

This clonotype was seen only a few times. The chain links TRBV7-9 to TRBJ2-4; 8 bases match TRBD1. Germline CDR1 is SEHNR and CDR2 is FQNEAQ (reference sequence). The CDR3 runs to 11 residues. With V trimmed by 4 bases and J by 14 bases, 4 bases remained unmatched. CDR3 in amino acids: CASSSDRAEYF. The CDR3 region has the DNA TGTGCCAGCAGCTCGGACAGGGCAGAGTACTTC. Full variable domain (rest looked up from reference TRBV7-9 and TRBJ2-4): DTGVSQNPRHKITKRGQNVTFRCDPISEHNRLYWYRQTLGQGPEFLTYFQNEAQLEKSRLLSDRFSAERPKGSFSTLEIQRTEQGDSAMYLCASSSDRAEYFGAGTRLSVL.

The CDR3 nucleotides read TGTGCCAGCAGAGGGACAGGGGATCAGCCCCAGCATTTT. Translation gives CASRGTGDQPQHF. The V call is TRBV5-5, the J call TRBJ1-5; TRBD1 matches 10 bases. This CDR3 is built from 13 residues. V gave up 5 bases and J gave up 5 bases; unmatched junction bases: 1. Germline CDR1 reads SGHKS; CDR2 reads YYEKEE (reference sequence). The full variable domain, with the rest looked up from reference TRBV5-5 and TRBJ1-5, is DAGVTQSPTHLIKTRGQQVTLRCSPISGHKSVSWYQQVLGQGPQFIFQYYEKEERGRGNFPDRFSARQFPNYSSELNVNALLLGDSALYLCASRGTGDQPQHFGDGTRLSIL.

In regard to this clonotype: One end of the junction varies from germline; a read error may be responsible. This chain links TRBV29-1 with TRBJ2-1; a possible D gene is TRBD1 (5 bases). The CDR3 has 13 amino acids. Looked up from germline, CDR1 is SQVTM and CDR2 is ANQGSEA. CDR3 nucleotides: TGCAGCGTTGTCCTCCAGTTGGACAATGGGCAGTTCTTC. It specifies CSVVLQLDNGQFF.

The gene calls are TRBV7-9 and TRBJ2-3; D is perhaps TRBD2 (6 bases). Looked up from germline, CDR1 is SEHNR and CDR2 is FQNEAQ (reference sequence). There are 19 residues in the CDR3. Trimming stripped 0 bases from V and 2 bases from J, with 21 bases between. CDR3: CASSLAVGGTVMLTDTQYF. CDR3 sequence (DNA): TGTGCCAGCAGCTTAGCGGTCGGGGGTACGGTGATGCTCACAGATACGCAGTATTTT.

The V and J genes are TRBV6-6 and TRBJ2-1; either TRBD1 or TRBD2 may supply D (5 bases each). Germline V lookup: CDR1 MNHNY, CDR2 SVGAGI (reference sequence). V lost 4 bases to trimming and J lost 0 bases, with 13 bases between them. The CDR3 consists of 16 residues. The CDR3 nucleotides read TGTGCCAGCAGTTTTGGGACGGCGAGCTCCTACAATGAGCAGTTCTTC. Translated: CASSFGTASSYNEQFF.

The CDR3 bases are TGCGCCAGCAGCTTGGTGCGGCTGGAGACCGGTAATGAGCAGTTCTTC. It is translated as CASSLVRLETGNEQFF. The chain joins TRBV5-1 to TRBJ2-1; no clear D. Trimming took off 0 bases at V and 7 bases at J, with 17 bases between the two ends. This CDR3 has 16 amino acids. Germline loops: CDR1 SGHRS, CDR2 YFSETQ. The full variable domain, its missing parts supplied by reference TRBV5-1 and TRBJ2-1, is KAGVTQTPRYLIKTRGQQVTLSCSPISGHRSVSWYQQTPGQGLQFLFEYFSETQRNKGNFPGRFSGRQFSNSRSEMNVSTLELGDSALYLCASSLVRLETGNEQFFGPGTRLTVL.

The genes are TRBV12-3 or TRBV12-4 and TRBJ2-4; D might be TRBD1 (5 bases). V lost 2 bases to trimming and J lost 5 bases, with 19 bases between them. The CDR3 runs to 17 residues. CDR3 DNA sequence: TGTGCCAGCAGTTTAAGAATCCGCCGCACAGGTGAAAACATTCAGTACTTC. Protein: CASSLRIRRTGENIQYF.

The V and J genes are TRBV10-3 and TRBJ2-1; D ambiguous. Germline CDR1 reads ENHRY; CDR2 reads SYGVKD. This CDR3 has 12 amino acids. Deletions cut 2 bases from V and 4 bases from J, with 3 bases between. In nucleotides, the CDR3 is TGTGCCATCAGTGAGGAGTACAATGAGCAGTTCTTC. Amino acid sequence: CAISEEYNEQFF.

V gene TRBV5-1 combines with J gene TRBJ2-5; 12 nucleotides agree with TRBD2. The DNA end is a closer match to TRBJ2-7, so the J assignment may be wrong. CDR1 SGHRS and CDR2 YFSETQ come from the germline V gene. The CDR3 extends over 14 amino acids. The CDR3 sequence: CASRLAGGSDEQYF. The DNA of the CDR3 is TGCGCCAGCAGACTAGCGGGAGGATCCGACGAGCAGTACTTC.

The V call is TRBV30, the J call TRBJ1-5, with 11 bases identical to TRBD1. This CDR3 is built from 14 residues. Losses at the gene ends were 1 base for V and 5 bases for J; bases not matched to a gene: 1. Germline V gives CDR1 GTSNPN, CDR2 SVGIG (reference sequence). The CDR3 sequence is CAWSGGQGDQPQHF. The CDR3 coding sequence is TGTGCCTGGAGTGGGGGACAGGGGGATCAGCCCCAGCATTTT.

This chain uses TRBV20-1 with TRBJ2-1, with 8 bases fitting TRBD1. Per the germline V gene, CDR1 is DFQATT and CDR2 is SNEGSKA (reference sequence). The CDR3 spans 14 residues. The junction had 9 bases not matched to a gene; V was cut back by 6 bases and J by 5 bases. The CDR3 region has the DNA TGCAGTGCGTCCCGGGACAGGTGGGACAATGAGCAGTTCTTC. Its protein product is CSASRDRWDNEQFF.

The chain is built from TRBV6-5 and TRBJ1-2, with TRBD1 as a possible D gene (6 bases). Germline CDR1 MNHEY, CDR2 SVGAGI. With 0 bases removed from V and 2 bases from J, the gap between germline ends came to 13 bases. The CDR3 runs 16 residues. CDR3 coding DNA: TGTGCCAGCAGTTACTCGACCGGACAGAAAAACTATGGCTACACCTTC. Residues: CASSYSTGQKNYGYTF.